This T cell receptor (beta chain) was observed in a study of CD8 T cells in Susac syndrome. Sequencing of TCR beta was performed on blood CD8+ T cells and on blood CD4+ T cells. FACS enriched CD8+ TEMRA cells, while bulk CD8+ and CD4+ were negatively isolated. Deletions cut 5 bases from V and 2 bases from J, with 11 bases between. Looked up from germline, CDR1 is LNHDA and CDR2 is SQIVND (reference sequence). The CDR3 length is 14 residues. The RNA, about 0.5 to 1 ug, was put through reverse transcription using random hexamers. Across 54 Vbeta and 13 Jbeta, immunoSEQ multiplex PCR amplified TCR beta CDR3. MiXCR, applied by TCRdb to the immunoSEQ multiplex PCR reads, yields one record per CDR3 protein. The sample lists around 180,000 distinct CDR3 sequences; about 93% were seen once.

The rearrangement uses TRBV19 and TRBJ2-3, with D perhaps TRBD2 (5 bases). The TCR comes from a human donor with multiple sclerosis. Source material: CD4+ T cells from PBMCs. In DNA, the CDR3 is TGTGCCAGTAGTGGGAGCGGTTACACAGATACGCAGTATTTT. Its protein product is CASSGSGYTDTQYF.